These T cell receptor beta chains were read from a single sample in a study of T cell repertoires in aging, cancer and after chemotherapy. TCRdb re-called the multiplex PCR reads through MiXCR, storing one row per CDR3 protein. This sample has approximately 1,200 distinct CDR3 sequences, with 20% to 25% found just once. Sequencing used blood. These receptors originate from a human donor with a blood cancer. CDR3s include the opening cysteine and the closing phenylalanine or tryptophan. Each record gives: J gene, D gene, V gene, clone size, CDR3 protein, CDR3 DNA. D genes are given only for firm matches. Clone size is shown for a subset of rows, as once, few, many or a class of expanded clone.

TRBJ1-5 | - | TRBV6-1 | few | CASSEAGGNQPQHF | TGTGCCAGCAGTGAAGCGGGGGGCAATCAGCCCCAGCATTTT
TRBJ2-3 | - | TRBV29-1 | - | CSGYGAPDTQYF | TGCAGCGGGTACGGGGCCCCAGATACGCAGTATTTT
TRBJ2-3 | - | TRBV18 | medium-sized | CASKRGGSTDTQYF | TGTGCCAGCAAGCGTGGGGGAAGCACAGATACGCAGTATTTT
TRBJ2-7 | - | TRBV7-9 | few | CASNIGTGWDEQYF | TGTGCCAGCAATATAGGAACAGGGTGGGACGAGCAGTACTTC
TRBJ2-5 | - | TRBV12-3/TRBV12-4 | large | CASSGVLQETQYF | TGTGCCAGCAGTGGGGTCTTACAAGAGACCCAGTACTTC
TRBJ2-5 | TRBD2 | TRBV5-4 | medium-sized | CASSLVTSRQTQYF | TGTGCCAGCAGCTTGGTGACTAGCCGGCAGACCCAGTACTTC
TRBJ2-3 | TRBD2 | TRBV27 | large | CASRPSGGDTQYF | TGTGCCAGCAGGCCTAGCGGAGGAGATACGCAGTATTTT
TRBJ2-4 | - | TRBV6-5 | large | CASSYGWIQYF | TGTGCCAGCAGTTATGGCTGGATACAGTACTTC
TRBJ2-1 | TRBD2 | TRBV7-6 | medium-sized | CASSLYPTGTTQMGNEQFF | TGTGCCAGCAGCCTATATCCCACCGGGACTACCCAAATGGGGAATGAGCAGTTCTTC
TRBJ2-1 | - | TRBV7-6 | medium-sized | CASSKNLAWHEQFF | TGTGCCAGCAGCAAAAATTTAGCGTGGCATGAGCAGTTCTTC